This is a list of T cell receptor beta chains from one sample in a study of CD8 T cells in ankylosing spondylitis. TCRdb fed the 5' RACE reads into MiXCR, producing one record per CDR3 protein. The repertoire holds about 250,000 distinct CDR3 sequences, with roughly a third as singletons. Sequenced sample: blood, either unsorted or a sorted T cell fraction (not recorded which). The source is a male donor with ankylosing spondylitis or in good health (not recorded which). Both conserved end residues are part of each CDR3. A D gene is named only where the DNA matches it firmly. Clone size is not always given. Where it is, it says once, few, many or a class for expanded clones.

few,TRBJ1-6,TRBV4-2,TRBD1,TGTGCCAGCAGCCATAGACAGGGTGATTCACCCCTCCACTTT,CASSHRQGDSPLHF
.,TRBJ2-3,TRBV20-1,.,TGCAGTGCCCCAAAGGAGCCGACCCGGGATACGCAGTATTTT,CSAPKEPTRDTQYF
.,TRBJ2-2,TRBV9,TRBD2,TGTGCCAGCAGCCCCCGACTAGCGGGGGCAGGCGGGGAGCTGTTTTTT,CASSPRLAGAGGELFF
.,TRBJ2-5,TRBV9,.,TGTGCCAGCAGCTCAGGGCTCCAAGAGACCCAGTACTTC,CASSSGLQETQYF
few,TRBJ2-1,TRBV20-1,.,TGCAGTGCTAGAGGGCGGGACGAGCAGTTCTTC,CSARGRDEQFF
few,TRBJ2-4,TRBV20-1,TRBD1,TGCAGTGCTTCAGGGACAGCCCGAGGGTACATTCAGTACTTC,CSASGTARGYIQYF
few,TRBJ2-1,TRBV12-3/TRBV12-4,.,TGTGCCAGCAGTTTCCGTATCGACAATGAGCAGTTCTTC,CASSFRIDNEQFF
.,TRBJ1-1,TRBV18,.,TGTGCCAGCTCACCCGACAGTTACGACACTGAAGCTTTCTTT,CASSPDSYDTEAFF
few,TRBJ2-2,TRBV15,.,TGTGCCACCAGCAGAGATACAGGGCCCACCGGGGAGCTGTTTTTT,CATSRDTGPTGELFF
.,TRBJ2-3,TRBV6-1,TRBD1,TGTGCCAGCAGGCCGACAGGGAAAACAGATACGCAGTATTTT,CASRPTGKTDTQYF
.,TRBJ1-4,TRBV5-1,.,TGCGCCAGCAGCTTGGCCGGCAGGGTCGGGGAAAAACTGTTTTTT,CASSLAGRVGEKLFF
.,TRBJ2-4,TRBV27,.,TGTGCCAGCAGCCCCCAAACGGGGGCGGAGAACATTCAGTACTTC,CASSPQTGAENIQYF
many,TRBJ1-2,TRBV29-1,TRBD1,TGCAGCGTCCCGGGACAGGGGATAAAAGGTGCCGGCTACACCTTC,CSVPGQGIKGAGYTF
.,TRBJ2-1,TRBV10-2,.,TGCGCCAGCAGTGAGTCGAAAGGGGGTGACTACAATGAGCAGTTCTTC,CASSESKGGDYNEQFF